These 11 T cell receptor beta chains were sequenced from one sample in a study of T cell responses to AZD1222 COVID-19 vaccine. Assay: immunoSEQ multiplex PCR; the TCRdb copy retains only in-frame clones and omits some. Of roughly 70,000 clones detected, 88% appear once; the ten largest clones hold around 4.8%. Sequencing was performed on peripheral blood, taken 28 days after the second dose of the MenACWY control vaccine. The receptor source for this set is an adult who received the MenACWY meningococcal vaccine as a control.

The chain couples TRBV7-9 to TRBJ1-5; 12 positions agree with TRBD1. Germline-derived CDR1 and CDR2 are SEHNR and FQNEAQ (reference sequence). The J segment lost 9 bases and the V segment lost 2 bases, leaving 5 bases of the junction unmatched. This CDR3 has 15 amino acids. DNA of the CDR3: TGTGCCAGCAGCTTATCGGGACAGGGGGCTTTGCCCCAGCATTTT. Protein product: CASSLSGQGALPQHF. The complete variable domain, with remaining parts taken from reference TRBV7-9 and TRBJ1-5, reads DTGVSQNPRHKITKRGQNVTFRCDPISEHNRLYWYRQTLGQGPEFLTYFQNEAQLEKSRLLSDRFSAERPKGSFSTLEIQRTEQGDSAMYLCASSLSGQGALPQHFGDGTRLSIL.

The chain has TRBV27 and TRBJ2-1; 7 bases align to TRBD1. This CDR3 spans 14 amino acids. Germline V gene lookup returns CDR1 MNHEY and CDR2 SMNVEV (reference sequence). J was trimmed by 4 bases and V by 8 bases; bases with no gene match: 8. CDR3 nucleotides: TGTGCCAGCGGCCGAGACAGGGCATACAATGAGCAGTTCTTC. Protein sequence: CASGRDRAYNEQFF.

CDR3 loop: CASSLDQSGHGDEQYF. Here the CDR3 DNA reads TGTGCCAGCAGTTTGGACCAATCGGGCCACGGAGACGAGCAGTACTTC. The V gene is TRBV28, the J gene TRBJ2-7; D uncertain. This CDR3 has 16 residues. Trimming left V 3 bases short and J 5 bases short, with 20 bases between. Germline V CDR1 and CDR2: MDHEN, SYDVKM. The full variable domain, rest sourced from reference TRBV28 and TRBJ2-7, is DVKVTQSSRYLVKRTGEKVFLECVQDMDHENMFWYRQDPGLGLRLIYFSYDVKMKEKGDIPEGYSVSREKKERFSLILESASTNQTSMYLCASSLDQSGHGDEQYFGPGTRLTVT.

The rearrangement joins TRBV10-2 to TRBJ2-7; D is possibly TRBD2 (6 bases). Per germline, CDR1 WSHSY and CDR2 SAAADI. The CDR3 is 13 amino acids. Trimming took 6 bases from V and 4 from J, leaving 13 bases between them. The CDR3 sequence: CASSPGTPYEQYF. The CDR3 DNA is TGCGCCAGCAGCCCCGGGACTCCTTACGAGCAGTACTTC.

The genes are TRBV7-2 and TRBJ2-5; 11 bases are a match to TRBD2. With V trimmed by 5 bases and J by 1 base, 6 bases remained unmatched. The CDR3 has 16 amino acids. Germline CDR1 reads SGHTA; CDR2 reads FQGNSA. The CDR3 reads CASSRAGTSGQETQYF. In DNA, the CDR3 is TGTGCCAGCAGCCGGGCCGGGACTAGCGGCCAAGAGACCCAGTACTTC.

The V gene is TRBV27, the J gene TRBJ2-7; the match to TRBD2 covers 10 bases. This CDR3 comprises 15 residues. J gave up 0 bases and V 7 bases, and 6 bases lay outside the gene matches. Per germline, CDR1 MNHEY and CDR2 SMNVEV (reference sequence). The CDR3 bases are TGTGCCAGCACGAGACTAGCGGGTAGCTCCTACGAGCAGTACTTC. Its protein is CASTRLAGSSYEQYF.

The V and J genes are TRBV10-3 and TRBJ2-7; no clear D. The germline V gene encodes CDR1 ENHRY and CDR2 SYGVKD. The length of the CDR3 is 14 residues. The V gene lost 0 bases and the J gene lost 2 bases, with 8 bases spanning the gap. The CDR3 protein is CAISESGSTYEQYF. In nucleotides, the CDR3 is TGTGCCATCAGTGAGTCGGGCAGCACCTACGAGCAGTACTTC.

V usage is TRBV29-1 and J usage is TRBJ2-3, with 9 bases fitting TRBD1. Germline values: CDR1 SQVTM, CDR2 ANQGSEA. The V and J ends lost 4 bases and 1 base, in that order; junction bases with no gene match: 0. CDR3 length equals 13 residues. CDR3 in DNA: TGCAGCGTTGGGACAGGGGGCACAGATACGCAGTATTTT. The encoded protein is CSVGTGGTDTQYF.

The chain uses TRBV29-1 and TRBJ2-2; 10 bases agree with TRBD1. CDR3 length: 14 amino acids. Germline CDR1 and CDR2: SQVTM and ANQGSEA. V shed 7 bases and J 6 bases; nucleotides not matched to a gene: 8. CDR3 bases: TGCAGCGCTCCCGGGACAGGGGTGGCCGGGGAGCTGTTTTTT. Translation: CSAPGTGVAGELFF.

V is TRBV28 and J is TRBJ2-5; either TRBD1 or TRBD2 may fit D (5 bases each). The CDR3 loop spans 15 amino acids. V dropped 6 bases and J dropped 1 base, with 15 bases sitting between them. CDR1 is MDHEN, CDR2 SYDVKM, per germline. CDR3 sequence (DNA): TGTGCCAGCAGGCCGGGGACGGGGCCCCAAGAGACCCAGTACTTC. Translated: CASRPGTGPQETQYF.

The chain links TRBV7-9 to TRBJ2-1, with TRBD2 matching over 12 bases. The germline CDR1 and CDR2 sequences are SEHNR and FQNEAQ (reference sequence). J was trimmed by 5 bases and V by 5 bases; bases with no gene match: 7. The CDR3 has 16 amino acids. In DNA, the CDR3 is TGTGCCAGCAGCACTAGACTAGCGGGAGTCCACAATGAGCAGTTCTTC. Translated, it gives CASSTRLAGVHNEQFF.